This section outlines one T cell receptor beta chain sequence together with its context. V gave up 0 bases and J gave up 4 bases; unmatched junction bases: 5. The CDR3 covers 15 residues. CDR1 and CDR2 (germline): MNHEY, SVGAGI. This record comes from a study of blood T cell repertoires in COVID-19. The wider study: Sources were T cells, B-cell-depleted T cells, or PBMCs; the material itself was cDNA or gDNA.

Original methodology: For nucleated cells, counts were estimated from reference gene primer amplification. Repertoires were generated with immunoSEQ multiplex PCR, while TCRdb's copy carries only in-frame clones and drops some. V and J calls plus clone size are reproduced from that table; the DNA served to infer D and trimming. Of about 240,000 clones in the sample, 82% were seen once. The TCR comes from a woman aged 60-70 years with active or convalescent COVID-19. Sequencing used peripheral blood. V usage is TRBV6-5 and J usage is TRBJ1-2; TRBD1 matches 7 bases. The CDR3 reads CASSYSGRGTYGYTF. The CDR3 coding sequence is TGTGCCAGCAGTTACTCCGGCAGGGGGACCTATGGCTACACCTTC.